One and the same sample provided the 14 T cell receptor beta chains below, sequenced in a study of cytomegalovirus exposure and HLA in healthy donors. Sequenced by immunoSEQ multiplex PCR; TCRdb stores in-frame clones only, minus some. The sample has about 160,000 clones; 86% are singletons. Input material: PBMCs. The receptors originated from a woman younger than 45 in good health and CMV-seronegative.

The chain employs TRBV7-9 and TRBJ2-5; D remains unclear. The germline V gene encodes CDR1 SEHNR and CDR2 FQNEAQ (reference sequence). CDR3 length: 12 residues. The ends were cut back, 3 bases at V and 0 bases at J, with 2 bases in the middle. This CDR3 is CASSFHQETQYF. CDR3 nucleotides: TGTGCCAGCAGCTTCCACCAAGAGACCCAGTACTTC.

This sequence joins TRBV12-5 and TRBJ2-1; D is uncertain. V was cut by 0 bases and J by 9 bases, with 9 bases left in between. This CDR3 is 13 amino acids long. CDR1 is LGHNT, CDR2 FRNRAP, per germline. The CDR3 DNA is TGTGCTAGTGGTTTGGTTTCGGTCCGTGAGCAGTTCTTC. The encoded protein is CASGLVSVREQFF.

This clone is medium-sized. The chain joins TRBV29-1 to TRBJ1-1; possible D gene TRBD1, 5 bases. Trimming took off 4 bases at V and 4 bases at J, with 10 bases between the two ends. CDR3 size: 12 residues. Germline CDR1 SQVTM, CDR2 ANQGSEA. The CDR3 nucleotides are TGCAGCGTTGCCCGGGACGGCACTGAAGCTTTCTTT. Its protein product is CSVARDGTEAFF.

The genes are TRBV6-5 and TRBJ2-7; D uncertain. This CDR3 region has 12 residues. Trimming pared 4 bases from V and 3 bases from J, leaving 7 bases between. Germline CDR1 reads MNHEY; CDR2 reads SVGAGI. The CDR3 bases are TGTGCCAGCAGTTCCATAGGCTACGAGCAGTACTTC. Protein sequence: CASSSIGYEQYF.

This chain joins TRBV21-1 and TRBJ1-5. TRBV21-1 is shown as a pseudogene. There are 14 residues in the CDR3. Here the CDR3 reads CASSKHLSNQPQHF. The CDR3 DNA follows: TGTGCCAGCAGCAAACATCTTAGCAATCAGCCCCAGCATTTT.

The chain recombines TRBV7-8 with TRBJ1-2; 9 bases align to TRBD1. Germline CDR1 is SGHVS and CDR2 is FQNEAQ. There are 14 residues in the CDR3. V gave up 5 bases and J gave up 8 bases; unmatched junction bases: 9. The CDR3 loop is CASSPGDRAGGYTF. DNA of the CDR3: TGTGCCAGCAGCCCAGGGGACAGGGCGGGAGGCTACACCTTC.

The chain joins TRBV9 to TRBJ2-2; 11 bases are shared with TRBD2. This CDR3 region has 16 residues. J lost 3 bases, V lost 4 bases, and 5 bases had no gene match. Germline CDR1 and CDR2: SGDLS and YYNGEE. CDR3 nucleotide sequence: TGTGCCAGCAGCTACGGGGGACTAGCGGACACCGGGGAGCTGTTTTTT. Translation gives CASSYGGLADTGELFF.

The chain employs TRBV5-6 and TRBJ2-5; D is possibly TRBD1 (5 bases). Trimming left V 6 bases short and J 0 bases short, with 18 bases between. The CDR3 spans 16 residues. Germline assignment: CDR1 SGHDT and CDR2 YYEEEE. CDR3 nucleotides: TGTGCCAGCATCTCCTTATTGAAGACAGACCAAGAGACCCAGTACTTC. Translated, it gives CASISLLKTDQETQYF.

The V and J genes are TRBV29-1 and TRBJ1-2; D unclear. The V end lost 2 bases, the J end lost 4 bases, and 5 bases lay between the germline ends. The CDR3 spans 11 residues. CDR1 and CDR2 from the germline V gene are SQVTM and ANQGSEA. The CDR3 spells CSVESGYGYTF. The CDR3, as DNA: TGCAGCGTTGAAAGCGGCTATGGCTACACCTTC. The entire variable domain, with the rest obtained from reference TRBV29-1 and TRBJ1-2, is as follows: SAVISQKPSRDICQRGTSLTIQCQVDSQVTMMFWYRQQPGQSLTLIATANQGSEATYESGFVIDKFPISRPNLTFSTLTVSNMSPEDSSIYLCSVESGYGYTFGSGTRLTVV.

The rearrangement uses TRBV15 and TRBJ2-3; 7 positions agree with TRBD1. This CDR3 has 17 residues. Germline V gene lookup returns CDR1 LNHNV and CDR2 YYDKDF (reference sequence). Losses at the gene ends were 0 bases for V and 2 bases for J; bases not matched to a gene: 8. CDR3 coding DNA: TGTGCCACCAGCAGAGACCGACAGGGTGGGCCCACAGATACGCAGTATTTT. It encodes CATSRDRQGGPTDTQYF.

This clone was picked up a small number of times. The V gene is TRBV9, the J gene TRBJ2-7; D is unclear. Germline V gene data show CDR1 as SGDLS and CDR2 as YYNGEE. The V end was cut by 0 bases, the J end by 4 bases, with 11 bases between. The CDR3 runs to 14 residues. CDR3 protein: CASSVGSAAYEQYF. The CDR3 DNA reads TGTGCCAGCAGCGTAGGGAGCGCGGCATACGAGCAGTACTTC.

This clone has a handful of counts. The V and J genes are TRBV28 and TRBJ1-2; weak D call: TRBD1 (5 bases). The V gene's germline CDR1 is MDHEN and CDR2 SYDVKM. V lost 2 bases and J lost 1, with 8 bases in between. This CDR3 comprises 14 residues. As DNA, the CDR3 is TGTGCCAGCAGTTTAGGAGGACATAACTATGGCTACACCTTC. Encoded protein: CASSLGGHNYGYTF.

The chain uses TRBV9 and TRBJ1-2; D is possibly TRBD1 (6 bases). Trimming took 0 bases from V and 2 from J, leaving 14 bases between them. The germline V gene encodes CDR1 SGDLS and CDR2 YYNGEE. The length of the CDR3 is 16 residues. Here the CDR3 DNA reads TGTGCCAGCAGCGTAGGATCAGGAGGACAGAACTATGGCTACACCTTC. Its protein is CASSVGSGGQNYGYTF.

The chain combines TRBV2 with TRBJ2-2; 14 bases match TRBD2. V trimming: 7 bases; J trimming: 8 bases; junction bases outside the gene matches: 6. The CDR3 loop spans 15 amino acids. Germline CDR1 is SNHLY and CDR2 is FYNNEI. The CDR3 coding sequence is TGTGCCAGCACCGGGACTAGCGGGAGTGCTGGGGAGCTGTTTTTT. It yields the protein CASTGTSGSAGELFF.